The rows below give T cell receptor beta chains drawn from one sample of a study of blood T cell repertoires in COVID-19. Generated by immunoSEQ multiplex PCR, the TCRdb table keeps only in-frame clones and is missing some. The sample carries over 150,000 clones, approximately 90% recorded once. The sequencing sample was made of peripheral blood. The receptors shown here come from a man aged 30 to 45 with acute or convalescent COVID-19. Each CDR3 is given with its conserved first and last residue. The D gene is left open where the match is weak. The size field is filled for only some rows; it gives once, few, many or a size class.

v_gene	d_gene	j_gene	abundance	CDR3aa	CDR3nt
TRBV30	.	TRBJ1-4	.	CAWKGMANEKLFF	TGTGCCTGGAAGGGGATGGCTAATGAAAAACTGTTTTTT
TRBV5-8	.	TRBJ1-5	.	CASSPVNNQPQHF	TGTGCCAGCAGCCCGGTTAATAATCAGCCCCAGCATTTT
TRBV5-1	.	TRBJ1-2	.	CASSWEGDSYGYTF	TGCGCCAGCAGCTGGGAGGGGGATTCCTATGGCTACACCTTC
TRBV5-1	TRBD2	TRBJ2-1	.	CASRSGRAFNEQFF	TGCGCCAGCAGAAGCGGGAGGGCCTTCAATGAGCAGTTCTTC
TRBV27	TRBD1	TRBJ2-7	.	CASSQRQGGSYEQYF	TGTGCCAGCAGCCAAAGACAGGGGGGATCCTACGAGCAGTACTTC
TRBV20-1	.	TRBJ2-1	.	CANGEFNEQFF	TGCGCCAACGGGGAATTCAATGAGCAGTTCTTC
TRBV7-2	.	TRBJ1-4	.	CASSRAGLTNEKLFF	TGTGCCAGCAGCAGAGCAGGGTTAACTAATGAAAAACTGTTTTTT
TRBV4-1	.	TRBJ2-3	.	CASSHILDTQYF	TGCGCCAGCAGCCATATACTGGATACGCAGTATTTT
TRBV5-1	TRBD1	TRBJ1-4	once	CASSLIVAGGTEKLFF	TGCGCCAGCAGCTTGATTGTGGCAGGGGGGACTGAAAAACTGTTTTTT
TRBV10-1	.	TRBJ1-1	.	CASSEYPGNTEAFF	TGCGCCAGCAGTGAGTATCCAGGGAACACTGAAGCTTTCTTT
TRBV12-3/TRBV12-4	.	TRBJ1-2	.	CASSLDRAGGYTF	TGTGCCAGCAGTTTAGACAGGGCGGGCGGCTACACCTTC
TRBV4-2	TRBD2	TRBJ2-1	.	CASSQAPSGLAGGREQFF	TGTGCCAGCAGCCAAGCACCCTCGGGACTAGCGGGGGGGCGGGAGCAGTTCTTC
TRBV30	TRBD2	TRBJ2-7	.	CAWSEGLASYEQYF	TGTGCCTGGAGTGAAGGACTAGCGTCGTACGAGCAGTACTTC
TRBV6-5	TRBD1	TRBJ1-2	.	CASSRTGGNYGYTF	TGTGCCAGCTCCCGGACAGGGGGCAACTATGGCTACACCTTC
TRBV3-1/TRBV3-2	.	TRBJ1-6	.	CASSQDLGLPLHF	TGTGCCAGCAGCCAAGATTTGGGCCTACCCCTCCACTTT
TRBV7-8	.	TRBJ1-1	few	CASSLRYTEAFF	TGTGCCAGCAGCCTGCGATACACTGAAGCTTTCTTT
TRBV18	.	TRBJ1-2	.	CASSPPQRGTWGYTF	TGTGCCAGCTCGCCTCCCCAAAGGGGGACGTGGGGCTACACCTTC
TRBV3-1/TRBV3-2	TRBD1	TRBJ2-7	.	CASSQMGQGYEQYF	TGTGCCAGCAGCCAGATGGGACAGGGCTACGAGCAGTACTTC
TRBV15	TRBD1	TRBJ2-1	.	CATSRLRTGANEQFF	TGTGCCACCAGCAGACTTAGGACAGGGGCCAATGAGCAGTTCTTC
TRBV25-1	.	TRBJ1-1	once	CASSYRNTEAFF	TGTGCCAGCAGTTATAGGAACACTGAAGCTTTCTTT
TRBV27	TRBD1	TRBJ2-2	.	CASRRDRGPTGELFF	TGTGCCAGCAGGCGGGACAGGGGGCCCACCGGGGAGCTGTTTTTT
TRBV28	.	TRBJ2-7	.	CASRRGSSYEQYF	TGTGCCAGCAGGAGGGGGAGCTCCTACGAGCAGTACTTC
TRBV5-1	TRBD1	TRBJ2-7	.	CASSPRQGASYEQYF	TGCGCCAGCAGCCCCAGACAGGGGGCGTCCTACGAGCAGTACTTC
TRBV27	TRBD2	TRBJ2-1	.	CASSFIAGGGNEQFF	TGTGCCAGCAGTTTTATAGCGGGGGGCGGGAATGAGCAGTTCTTC
TRBV28	TRBD2	TRBJ2-7	.	CASSLMGLAVYEQYF	TGTGCCAGCAGTTTAATGGGACTAGCGGTCTACGAGCAGTACTTC